Listed here is a single TCR beta chain. No antigen is known for it. This specimen comes from a study of OX40 agonist ivuxolimab in advanced cancers. The wider study: Hepatocellular carcinoma, melanoma, renal cell or head and neck cancer affected the dose-escalation patients. Three patients responded partially, comprising one with hepatocellular carcinoma and two with cutaneous melanoma. Regarding the study as a whole: By week 6 at 0.1 to 3.0 mg/kg, blood CD4+ and CD8+ T cells had expanded clonally.

The repertoire was sequenced with immunoSEQ multiplex PCR; TCRdb's copy has only in-frame clones and lacks some. The sample has about 110,000 clones, 91% seen once. V lost 5 bases, J lost 9 bases, and 7 bases stayed unmatched. The CDR3 is 14 amino acids. Germline CDR1 and CDR2: SEHNR and FQNEAQ (reference sequence). People who had autoimmune disease history or systemic immunosuppression were excluded. The V gene is TRBV7-9, the J gene TRBJ2-1; 10 bases map to TRBD2. The receptor comes from an adult with an advanced solid tumor such as melanoma, head and neck, liver or kidney cancer. Sequencing used CD4+ or CD8+ T cells sorted from blood, obtained in a trial of the OX40 agonist ivuxolimab. Here the CDR3 reads CASSPGTSEVEQFF. CDR3 DNA: TGTGCCAGCAGCCCCGGGACTAGCGAGGTTGAGCAGTTCTTC.